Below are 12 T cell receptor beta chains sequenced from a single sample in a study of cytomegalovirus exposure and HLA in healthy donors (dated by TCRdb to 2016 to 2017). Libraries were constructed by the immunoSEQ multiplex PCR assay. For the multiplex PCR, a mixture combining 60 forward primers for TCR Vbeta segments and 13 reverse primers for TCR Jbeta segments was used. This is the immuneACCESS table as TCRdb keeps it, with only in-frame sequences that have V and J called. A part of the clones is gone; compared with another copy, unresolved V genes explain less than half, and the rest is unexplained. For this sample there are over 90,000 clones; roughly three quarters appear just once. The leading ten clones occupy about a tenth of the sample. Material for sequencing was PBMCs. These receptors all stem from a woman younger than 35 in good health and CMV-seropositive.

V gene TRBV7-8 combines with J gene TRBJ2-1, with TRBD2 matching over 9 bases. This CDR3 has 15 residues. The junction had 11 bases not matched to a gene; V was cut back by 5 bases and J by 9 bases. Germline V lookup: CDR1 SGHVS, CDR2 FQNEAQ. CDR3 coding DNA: TGTGCCAGCAGCCCCGGGCTAGCGGGATTGGGTGAGCAGTTCTTC. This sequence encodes CASSPGLAGLGEQFF.

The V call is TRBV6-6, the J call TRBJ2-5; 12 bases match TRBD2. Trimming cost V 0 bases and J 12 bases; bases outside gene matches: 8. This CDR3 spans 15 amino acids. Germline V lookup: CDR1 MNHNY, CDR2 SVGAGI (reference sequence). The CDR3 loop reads CASSYSGLGLAGKYF. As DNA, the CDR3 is TGTGCCAGCAGTTACTCGGGACTAGGACTAGCGGGGAAGTACTTC.

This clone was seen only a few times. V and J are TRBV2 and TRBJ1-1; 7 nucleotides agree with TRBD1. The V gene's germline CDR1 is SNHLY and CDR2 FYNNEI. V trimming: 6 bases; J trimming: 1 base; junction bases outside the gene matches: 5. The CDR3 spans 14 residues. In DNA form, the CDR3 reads TGTGCCAGCAGAAGGGACAGAGCGAACACTGAAGCTTTCTTT. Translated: CASRRDRANTEAFF.

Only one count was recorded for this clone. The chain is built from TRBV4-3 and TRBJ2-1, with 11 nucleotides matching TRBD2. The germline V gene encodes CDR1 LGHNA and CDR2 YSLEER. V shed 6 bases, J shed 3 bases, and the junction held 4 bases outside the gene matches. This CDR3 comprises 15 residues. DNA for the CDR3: TGCGCCAGCAGACTCGGGACTAGCGGCTACAATGAGCAGTTCTTC. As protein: CASRLGTSGYNEQFF.

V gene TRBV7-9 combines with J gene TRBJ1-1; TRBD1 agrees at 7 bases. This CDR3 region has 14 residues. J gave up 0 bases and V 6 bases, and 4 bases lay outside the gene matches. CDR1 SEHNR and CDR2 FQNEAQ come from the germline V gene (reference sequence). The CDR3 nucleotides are TGTGCCAGCAGTCGTACAGGGGTGAACACTGAAGCTTTCTTT. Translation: CASSRTGVNTEAFF.

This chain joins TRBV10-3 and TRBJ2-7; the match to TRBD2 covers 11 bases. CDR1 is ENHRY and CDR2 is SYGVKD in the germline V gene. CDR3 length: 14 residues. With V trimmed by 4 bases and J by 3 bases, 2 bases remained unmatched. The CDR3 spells CAISGLAGHYEQYF. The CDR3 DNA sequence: TGTGCCATCAGTGGACTAGCGGGGCACTACGAGCAGTACTTC.

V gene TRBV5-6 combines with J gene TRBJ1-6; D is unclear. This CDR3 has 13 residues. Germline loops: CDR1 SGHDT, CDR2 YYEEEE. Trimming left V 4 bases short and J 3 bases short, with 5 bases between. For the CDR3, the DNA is TGTGCCAGCAGCGCGATCTATAATTCACCCCTCCACTTT. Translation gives CASSAIYNSPLHF. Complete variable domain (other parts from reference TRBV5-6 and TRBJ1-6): DAGVTQSPTHLIKTRGQQVTLRCSPKSGHDTVSWYQQALGQGPQFIFQYYEEEERQRGNFPDRFSGHQFPNYSSELNVNALLLGDSALYLCASSAIYNSPLHFGNGTRLTVT.

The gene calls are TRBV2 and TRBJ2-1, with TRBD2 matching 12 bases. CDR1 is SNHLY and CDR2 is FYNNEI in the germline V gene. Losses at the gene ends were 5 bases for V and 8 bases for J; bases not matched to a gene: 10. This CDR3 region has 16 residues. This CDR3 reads CASSHPSGGALDEQFF. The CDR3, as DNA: TGTGCCAGCAGTCACCCTAGCGGGGGGGCCCTCGATGAGCAGTTCTTC.

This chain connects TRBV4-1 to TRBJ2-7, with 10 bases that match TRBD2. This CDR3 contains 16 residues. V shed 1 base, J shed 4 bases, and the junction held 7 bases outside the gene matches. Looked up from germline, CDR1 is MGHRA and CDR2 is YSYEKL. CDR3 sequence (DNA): TGCGCCAGCAGCCAAGTTTGGGCTAGCGGGAGTTACGAGCAGTACTTC. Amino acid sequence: CASSQVWASGSYEQYF.

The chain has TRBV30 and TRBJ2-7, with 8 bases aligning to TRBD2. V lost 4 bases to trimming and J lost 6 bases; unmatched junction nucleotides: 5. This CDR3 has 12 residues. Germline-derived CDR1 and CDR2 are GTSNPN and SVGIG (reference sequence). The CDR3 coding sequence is TGTGCCTGGAAAGCGGGAGATGGCGAGCAGTACTTC. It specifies CAWKAGDGEQYF.

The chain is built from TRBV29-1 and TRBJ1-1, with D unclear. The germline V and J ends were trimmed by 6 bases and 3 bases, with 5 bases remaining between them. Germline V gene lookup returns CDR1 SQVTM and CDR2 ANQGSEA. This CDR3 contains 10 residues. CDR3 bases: TGCAGCGTCATTTACACTGAAGCTTTCTTT. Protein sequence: CSVIYTEAFF.

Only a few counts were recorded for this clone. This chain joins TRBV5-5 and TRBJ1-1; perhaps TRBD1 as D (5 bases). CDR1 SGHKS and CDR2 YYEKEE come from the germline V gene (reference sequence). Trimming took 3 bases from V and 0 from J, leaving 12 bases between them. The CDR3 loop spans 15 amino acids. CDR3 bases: TGTGCCAGCAGCTCAACAGGTAACATGAACACTGAAGCTTTCTTT. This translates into CASSSTGNMNTEAFF.